The next 23 T cell receptor beta chains were all read from a single sample in a study of blood T cells in healthy people across ages. PCR was performed a second time for about 7 to 12 cycles using a sample-barcoded 5' primer and a J-beta primer mix. A single record per CDR3 protein comes from TCRdb applying MiXCR to the 5' RACE reads. Here the sample spans approximately 2,000,000 distinct CDR3 sequences, about two fifths being singletons. The sample taken for sequencing was blood. The receptors derive from a human donor in good health.

CDR3: CASSTSRTSYNEQFF. CDR3 nucleotide sequence: TGTGCCAGCAGTACCAGCCGCACCTCCTACAATGAGCAGTTCTTC. This rearrangement joins TRBV7-3 to TRBJ2-1; D is unresolved. Trimming took off 6 bases at V and 0 bases at J, with 12 bases between the two ends. CDR3 length: 15 residues. The germline V gene has CDR1 SGHTA and CDR2 FQGTGA.

This rearrangement joins TRBV30 to TRBJ1-5; D unclear. V shed 2 bases and J shed 0 bases, with 8 bases lying between them. The length of the CDR3 is 14 residues. Looked up from germline, CDR1 is GTSNPN and CDR2 is SVGIG (reference sequence). The CDR3 reads CAWSIFNSNQPQHF. DNA of the CDR3: TGTGCCTGGAGTATCTTCAATAGCAATCAGCCCCAGCATTTT. Looking up the rest from reference TRBV30 and TRBJ1-5 gives the full variable domain: SQTIHQWPATLVQPVGSPLSLECTVEGTSNPNLYWYRQAAGRGLQLLFYSVGIGQISSEVPQNLSASRPQDRQFILSSKKLLLSDSGFYLCAWSIFNSNQPQHFGDGTRLSIL.

This chain joins TRBV20-1 and TRBJ2-5, with D perhaps matching TRBD2 (5 bases). The J call may be in error: the DNA end matches TRBJ2-7 better. Germline values: CDR1 DFQATT, CDR2 SNEGSKA (reference sequence). This CDR3 is built from 15 residues. CDR3 DNA sequence: TGCAGTGCTACTTCGGGGTTATCCTCCTCCTACGAGCAGTACTTC. This sequence encodes CSATSGLSSSYEQYF.

The rearrangement joins TRBV7-9 to TRBJ2-5; no reliable D call. The germline gives CDR1 SEHNR, CDR2 FQNEAQ (reference sequence). The V and J ends lost 4 bases and 6 bases respectively, with 9 bases between them. The CDR3 extends over 12 amino acids. CDR3 DNA sequence: TGTGCCAGCAGCTCCCTTAGGAAGACCCAGTACTTC. This codes for CASSSLRKTQYF.

The V gene is TRBV20-1, the J gene TRBJ1-4; 8 bases are shared with TRBD1. Per the germline V gene, CDR1 is DFQATT and CDR2 is SNEGSKA (reference sequence). Trimming cost V 5 bases and J 8 bases; bases outside gene matches: 13. The CDR3 is made up of 15 amino acids. The DNA of the CDR3 is TGCAGTGCTCATACCGATTGGACAGGGAAGGAAAAACTGTTTTTT. Protein: CSAHTDWTGKEKLFF.

The J gene is TRBJ2-6, the V gene TRBV20-1, with D unclear. The CDR3 consists of 14 residues. V dropped 6 bases and J dropped 1 base, with 10 bases sitting between them. Germline V gene sequence: CDR1 DFQATT, CDR2 SNEGSKA (reference sequence). The DNA for the CDR3 is TGCAGTGCCAAATCGGGTTCTGGGGCCAACGTCCTGACTTTC. This translates into CSAKSGSGANVLTF.

The table lists this clonotype with a few counts. The J gene is TRBJ1-5, the V gene TRBV10-3, with 10 nucleotides matching TRBD1. CDR1 is ENHRY, CDR2 SYGVKD, per germline. V shed 6 bases, J shed 3 bases, and the junction held 2 bases outside the gene matches. The CDR3 contains 14 residues. CDR3 in DNA: TGTGCCATCAGGGGACAGGGGAACAATCAGCCCCAGCATTTT. Its protein product is CAIRGQGNNQPQHF.

The chain is built from TRBV29-1 and TRBJ2-1; 15 bases align to TRBD2. Germline V CDR1 and CDR2: SQVTM, ANQGSEA. This CDR3 has 16 amino acids. V gave up 7 bases and J gave up 3 bases; unmatched junction bases: 7. The CDR3 DNA sequence: TGCAGCGGAGGACTAGCGGGGGGGTCGGGCTACAATGAGCAGTTCTTC. This gives the protein CSGGLAGGSGYNEQFF.

This clonotype was observed a few times. The chain recombines TRBV29-1 with TRBJ2-1; possibly TRBD1 for D (6 bases). This CDR3 has 13 amino acids. CDR1 and CDR2 (germline): SQVTM, ANQGSEA. Trimming pared 7 bases from V and 5 bases from J, leaving 15 bases between. DNA for the CDR3: TGCAGCGGTGACAGGTCTAGGAACAATGAGCAGTTCTTC. Protein: CSGDRSRNNEQFF.

A note on this clonotype: One end of the junction varies from germline; a read error may be responsible. The chain links TRBV11-2 to TRBJ2-7, with D maybe TRBD1 (6 bases). Germline V lookup: CDR1 SGHAT, CDR2 FQNNGV. This CDR3 is built from 14 residues. The CDR3 nucleotides read TGTGCCAGCAGCCGTCGGACAGCCGGCTACGAGCGGTACTTC. Translating it yields CASSRRTAGYERYF. The full variable domain, with the rest looked up from reference TRBV11-2 and TRBJ2-7, is EAGVAQSPRYKIIEKRQSVAFWCNPISGHATLYWYQQILGQGPKLLIQFQNNGVVDDSQLPKDRFSAERLKGVDSTLKIQPAKLEDSAVYLCASSRRTAGYERYFGPGTRLTVT.

V and J are TRBV7-6 and TRBJ1-2, with 8 positions matching TRBD1. This CDR3 is 15 amino acids long. Per germline, CDR1 SGHVS and CDR2 FNYEAQ. V lost 1 base, J lost 1 base, and 2 bases stayed unmatched. The CDR3 loop is CASSLGQGINYGYTF. The DNA of the CDR3 is TGTGCCAGCAGCTTAGGACAGGGGATTAACTATGGCTACACCTTC.

This clonotype occurred a few times. The chain has TRBV10-3 and TRBJ1-4, with D unclear. The length of the CDR3 is 14 residues. Trimming shortened V by 2 bases and J by 4 bases, and 8 bases separated the two germline ends. Per germline, CDR1 ENHRY and CDR2 SYGVKD. CDR3 in amino acids: CAISEATVNEKLFF. The CDR3 nucleotides are TGTGCCATCAGTGAGGCGACCGTTAATGAAAAACTGTTTTTT.

In its sample, this clonotype was seen a few times. Germline and junction disagree at one end, which may indicate a read error. The chain employs TRBV4-1 and TRBJ2-6; D ambiguous. This CDR3 spans 16 amino acids. Germline lookup yields CDR1 MGHRA and CDR2 YSYEKL. Written as DNA, the CDR3 is TGCGCCAGCAGCCAAGTCGGAATATCTGAGGCCAACGTCCTGACTTTC. This codes for CASSQVGISEANVLTF.

This clonotype was seen a handful of times. The rearrangement links TRBV14 to TRBJ1-6; no reliable D call. The CDR3 contains 17 residues. From germline, CDR1 is SGHDN and CDR2 FVKESK. With 1 base removed from V and 7 bases from J, the gap between germline ends came to 17 bases. CDR3 DNA: TGTGCCAGCAGCCAAGCTCGGCTTTCCCTTGGAAATTCACCCCTCCACTTT. Protein: CASSQARLSLGNSPLHF.

The chain is built from TRBV27 and TRBJ2-7, with 7 bases matching TRBD1. Germline V gene data show CDR1 as MNHEY and CDR2 as SMNVEV (reference sequence). Unmatched junction bases numbered 6, after V lost 2 bases and J lost 2 bases. The CDR3 length is 15 residues. CDR3 DNA: TGTGCCAGCAGTTTAGATGGGACAGAACCCTACGAGCAGTACTTC. Translated: CASSLDGTEPYEQYF.

This clonotype was seen at least ten times. The V call is TRBV9, the J call TRBJ2-3, with D hard to call. The CDR3 is made up of 14 amino acids. V was pared by 2 bases and J by 6 bases, with 13 bases between. Per germline, CDR1 SGDLS and CDR2 YYNGEE. CDR3 in DNA: TGTGCCAGCAGCGTCCGACCCGACCCTGATACGCAGTATTTT. This sequence encodes CASSVRPDPDTQYF.

In regard to this clonotype: This clone may be a read error of a much larger clone one base away. The chain employs TRBV4-1 and TRBJ2-3; D unresolved. Germline loops: CDR1 MGHRA, CDR2 YSYEKL. The CDR3 sequence is 15 residues long. The V end was cut by 1 base, the J end by 2 bases, with 10 bases between. The CDR3 DNA reads as TGCGCCAGCAGCCAAGGCTGGGCGTCCACAGATACGCAGTATTTT. This gives the protein CASSQGWASTDTQYF.

This chain uses TRBV4-3 with TRBJ1-2; D possibly corresponds to TRBD1 (5 bases). The ends were cut back, 0 bases at V and 4 bases at J, with 12 bases in the middle. Germline assignment: CDR1 LGHNA and CDR2 YSLEER. There are 15 residues in the CDR3. Here the CDR3 reads CASSQDFRTTYGYTF. Here the CDR3 DNA reads TGCGCCAGCAGCCAAGATTTCCGGACAACCTATGGCTACACCTTC.

V is TRBV5-1 and J is TRBJ2-7, with TRBD1 identical over 9 bases. CDR1 is SGHRS and CDR2 is YFSETQ in the germline V gene. V lost 1 base, J lost 5 bases, and 4 bases stayed unmatched. This CDR3 comprises 14 residues. The DNA for the CDR3 is TGCGCCAGCAGCTTGTTGGGACAGGGTGACGAGCAGTACTTC. Translation gives CASSLLGQGDEQYF.

The gene calls are TRBV7-9 and TRBJ2-7; the D gene is possibly TRBD1 (6 bases). V was clipped by 4 bases and J by 2 bases, with 21 bases between them. The germline CDR1 and CDR2 sequences are SEHNR and FQNEAQ (reference sequence). This CDR3 contains 17 residues. This chain's CDR3 is CASSSTGLTHKPYEQYF. CDR3 bases: TGTGCCAGCAGCTCAACAGGGCTCACTCATAAGCCCTACGAGCAGTACTTC.

This clonotype was detected ten times or more. This chain joins TRBV6-5 and TRBJ2-7; D gene uncertain. The germline V gene encodes CDR1 MNHEY and CDR2 SVGAGI. Trimming removed 5 bases at V and 5 bases at J, with 13 bases between. The CDR3 covers 13 residues. The CDR3 reads CASSPGTVHEQYF. The CDR3, as DNA: TGTGCCAGCAGTCCCGGTACTGTACACGAGCAGTACTTC.

The V call is TRBV12-3 or TRBV12-4, the J call TRBJ1-2; D is unclear. Deletions cut 5 bases from V and 4 bases from J, with 8 bases between. The CDR3 is 12 residues long. In DNA, the CDR3 is TGTGCCAGCAGTGACCATCCCTATGGCTACACCTTC. Translated, it gives CASSDHPYGYTF.

This clonotype was seen at least ten times. The V and J genes are TRBV29-1 and TRBJ2-1; D is unclear. With 4 bases removed from V and 0 bases from J, the gap between germline ends came to 10 bases. The CDR3 runs to 14 residues. Germline loops: CDR1 SQVTM, CDR2 ANQGSEA. As DNA, the CDR3 is TGCAGCGTTGTTAATCAAGGCTCCTACAATGAGCAGTTCTTC. This sequence encodes CSVVNQGSYNEQFF.